These 15 T cell receptor beta chains share one sample of origin, sequenced in a study of T cells in Graves' hyperthyroidism and ophthalmopathy. RNA transcripts were the template for amplifying TCR beta CDR3 regions. A first-round RT-PCR of the TCR CDR3 used the HTBI primer set. MiXCR was run by TCRdb on the multiplex PCR reads, yielding one entry per CDR3 protein. The sample yields approximately 590,000 distinct CDR3 sequences, roughly 46% seen once. Sequenced input: peripheral blood or thyroid tissue (not recorded which). These receptors all come from a woman between 18 and 29 years old with Graves' hyperthyroidism.

This clonotype was recorded many times. The rearrangement uses TRBV2 and TRBJ1-1; the match to TRBD1 covers 7 bases. J gave up 2 bases and V 3 bases, and 3 bases lay outside the gene matches. In germline, CDR1 is SNHLY, CDR2 FYNNEI. The CDR3 consists of 14 residues. DNA of the CDR3: TGTGCCAGCAGTGAGGACAGGTCCAACACTGAAGCTTTCTTT. Protein: CASSEDRSNTEAFF.

In its sample, this clonotype was seen many times. This chain connects TRBV7-8 to TRBJ2-5; D is uncertain. The V gene's germline CDR1 is SGHVS and CDR2 FQNEAQ. V gave up 6 bases and J gave up 4 bases, with 6 bases separating them. This CDR3 is 11 amino acids long. DNA of the CDR3: TGTGCCAGCAGGGCTACAGAGACCCAGTACTTC. Translating gives CASRATETQYF.

This clonotype has a count of ten or more. V usage is TRBV2 and J usage is TRBJ2-5, with 8 nucleotides matching TRBD1. The ends lost 5 bases at V and 5 bases at J; junction bases unmatched: 10. The CDR3 sequence is 15 residues long. Germline values: CDR1 SNHLY, CDR2 FYNNEI. The CDR3 nucleotides are TGTGCCAGCAGTCCGGCGACAGGGGATATGGAGACCCAGTACTTC. Translation gives CASSPATGDMETQYF.

Worth noting for this clonotype: One end of the junction is discordant with germline, which a read error may explain. This chain connects TRBV6-1 to TRBJ2-7, with 10 bases that match TRBD2. CDR1 is MNHNS and CDR2 is SASEGT in the germline V gene. This CDR3 is 13 amino acids long. CDR3 DNA: TGTGCCATCAGTGAAGCGGGGGGGAACGAGCAGTACTTC. Its translation is CAISEAGGNEQYF.

At least ten counts were recorded for this clonotype. This chain connects TRBV7-8 to TRBJ1-4; D not resolved. V was clipped by 1 base and J by 0 bases, with 9 bases between them. Germline V gives CDR1 SGHVS, CDR2 FQNEAQ. CDR3 length equals 16 residues. The CDR3 loop reads CASSLVRSATNEKLFF. The CDR3, as DNA: TGTGCCAGCAGCTTAGTCAGGAGTGCAACTAATGAAAAACTGTTTTTT.

CDR3 region: CSVRTPERETQYF. CDR3 coding DNA: TGCAGTGTAAGAACCCCCGAACGGGAGACCCAGTACTTC. This chain connects TRBV20-1 to TRBJ2-5; D uncertain. CDR3 length equals 13 residues. CDR1 is DFQATT, CDR2 SNEGSKA, per germline (reference sequence). The V gene lost 7 bases and the J gene lost 5 bases, with 17 bases spanning the gap.

The rearrangement joins TRBV7-9 to TRBJ1-2, with 10 bases that match TRBD1. The CDR3 covers 15 residues. Germline V gene lookup returns CDR1 SEHNR and CDR2 FQNEAQ (reference sequence). Trimming cost V 2 bases and J 4 bases; bases outside gene matches: 4. CDR3 in DNA: TGTGCCAGCAGCTTACAGGACAGGGGGTTCTATGGCTACACCTTC. This codes for CASSLQDRGFYGYTF.

J is TRBJ1-5 and V is TRBV9; 7 nucleotides align to TRBD1. This CDR3 comprises 17 residues. Germline V gene data show CDR1 as SGDLS and CDR2 as YYNGEE. CDR3 nucleotides: TGTGCTAGTGGTTTGGTACTAGGCAGGGGGAGCAATCAGCCCCAGCATTTT. Translated: CASGLVLGRGSNQPQHF.

The chain recombines TRBV24-1 with TRBJ2-2; D unclear. Deletions cut 4 bases from V and 6 bases from J, with 8 bases between. CDR3 length: 13 amino acids. The germline V gene encodes CDR1 KGHDR and CDR2 SFDVKD. The CDR3 DNA is TGTGCCACCAGTGAAGGACGTGCCGGGGAGCTGTTTTTT. Protein sequence: CATSEGRAGELFF.

There are many counts of this clonotype. V is TRBV2 and J is TRBJ2-7; D is ambiguous. Germline V gene lookup returns CDR1 SNHLY and CDR2 FYNNEI. V dropped 5 bases and J dropped 5 bases, with 10 bases sitting between them. The CDR3 consists of 12 residues. DNA of the CDR3: TGTGCCAGCAGTAGTGGCCTAGACGAGCAGTACTTC. Protein: CASSSGLDEQYF.

CDR3 loop: CASSQEGLRDEQYF. The CDR3 DNA follows: TGCGCCAGCAGCCAAGAAGGCCTACGCGACGAGCAGTACTTC. The chain employs TRBV4-1 and TRBJ2-7, with unresolved D. Germline V gives CDR1 MGHRA, CDR2 YSYEKL. The CDR3 covers 14 residues. The V gene lost 0 bases and the J gene lost 5 bases, with 11 bases spanning the gap.

Comment on this clonotype: Because the CDR3 is missing its conserved closing phenylalanine or tryptophan, this is likely a read error. The chain joins TRBV9 to TRBJ2-7; D is perhaps TRBD2 (6 bases). Trimming took off 0 bases at V and 1 base at J, with 11 bases between the two ends. This CDR3 is 15 amino acids long. The germline V gene encodes CDR1 SGDLS and CDR2 YYNGEE. This CDR3 reads CASSVGRGRSYEQYL. The CDR3 DNA follows: TGTGCCAGCAGCGTAGGGAGGGGTAGATCCTACGAGCAGTACCTC.

This clonotype turned up a few times. The rearrangement links TRBV19 to TRBJ1-1, with 11 bases identical to TRBD1. This CDR3 is 15 amino acids long. Germline loops: CDR1 LNHDA, CDR2 SQIVND (reference sequence). V lost 6 bases, J lost 7 bases, and 10 bases stayed unmatched. The CDR3 DNA reads TGTGCCAGTAGCACTTCGGACAGGGGGCTTGGTGAAGCTTTCTTT. Translating gives CASSTSDRGLGEAFF.

This clonotype was found many times. This chain joins TRBV29-1 and TRBJ1-2; D is ambiguous. The CDR3 is 12 residues long. Between the trimmed V and J ends, which lost 7 bases and 4 bases, there was a span of 13 bases. Germline V gene sequence: CDR1 SQVTM, CDR2 ANQGSEA. The CDR3 loop is CSARYWGYGYTF. CDR3 in DNA: TGCAGCGCCCGCTATTGGGGCTATGGCTACACCTTC.

This clonotype was recorded a few times. The chain uses TRBV10-1 and TRBJ2-2; possible D gene TRBD2, 5 bases. This CDR3 has 18 residues. The germline CDR1 and CDR2 sequences are WNHNN and SYGVQD (reference sequence). The germline V and J ends were trimmed by 4 bases and 4 bases, with 22 bases remaining between them. The CDR3 protein is CASSATTKPSLSTGELFF. The DNA for the CDR3 is TGCGCCAGCAGTGCCACGACTAAACCAAGTTTGAGCACCGGGGAGCTGTTTTTT.